This is a list of T cell receptor beta chains from one sample in a study of response to subunit inactivated influenza vaccine. TCRdb fed the RT-PCR reads into MiXCR, producing one record per CDR3 protein. This table holds roughly 790,000 distinct CDR3 sequences, around 20% found once. This sample comprised PBMCs from blood, obtained around 5 days after vaccination. These receptors were taken from a man over 45 who received an inactivated influenza vaccine. Each CDR3 is given with its conserved first and last residue. D genes are given only for firm matches. Some rows mark clone size as missing; the rest say once, few, many or name a class of expanded clone.

TRBV29-1	NA	TRBJ2-3	NA	TGCAGCGTTGAATTAGCGGTGAGCACAGATACGCAGTATTTT	CSVELAVSTDTQYF
TRBV20-1	NA	TRBJ1-6	NA	TGCAGTGCTAGAGATCACCGGACAGTACTAAATTCACCCCTCCACTTT	CSARDHRTVLNSPLHF
TRBV7-2	TRBD1	TRBJ2-7	few	TGTGCCAGCAGCTTAGCGCCTCGACAGGGACGCTACGAGCAGTACTTC	CASSLAPRQGRYEQYF
TRBV20-1	TRBD1	TRBJ1-5	many	TGCAGTGCCAGAACAGGGGATCAGCCCCAGCATTTT	CSARTGDQPQHF
TRBV25-1	NA	TRBJ2-2	NA	TGTGCCAGCAGTTCTCACTCTCATAACACCGGGGAGCTGTTTTTT	CASSSHSHNTGELFF
TRBV28	NA	TRBJ2-7	NA	TGTGCCAGCAGTCCGGGGGACAGATCCTACGAGCAGTACTTC	CASSPGDRSYEQYF
TRBV7-8	TRBD2	TRBJ2-7	few	TGTGCCAGCAGCGGAACTAGCGGGCAATACGAGCAGTACTTC	CASSGTSGQYEQYF
TRBV24-1	TRBD1	TRBJ2-5	few	TGTGCCACCAACCGGGACAGTAGCGAGACCCAGTACTTC	CATNRDSSETQYF
TRBV12-3/TRBV12-4	TRBD1	TRBJ1-5	NA	TGTGCCAGCAGCAAGACAGGGTACCAGCCCCAGCATTTT	CASSKTGYQPQHF
TRBV7-6	NA	TRBJ2-2	few	TGTGCCAGCAGCCTCGTCGCCGGCGGGTCCGGGGAGCTGTTTTTT	CASSLVAGGSGELFF
TRBV5-6	TRBD2	TRBJ2-1	NA	TGTGCCAGCAGCTTATTAGCGGGGGGGACGTACAATGAGCAGTTCTTC	CASSLLAGGTYNEQFF
TRBV24-1	NA	TRBJ2-7	few	TGTGCCACCAGTGATTTGGGTGCTGGAGAGCAGTACTTC	CATSDLGAGEQYF
TRBV9	NA	TRBJ2-2	few	TGTGCCAGCAGCGCAACTGTAACTAGTAGGACCGGGGAGCTGTTTTTT	CASSATVTSRTGELFF
TRBV10-2	NA	TRBJ2-6	few	TGCGCCAGCAGTGAGTCTACCCGGGTTTCTGGGGCCAACGTCCTGACTTTC	CASSESTRVSGANVLTF
TRBV20-1	TRBD1	TRBJ2-6	NA	TGCAGTCCCACAGGGGGCGCGCTCGGGGCCAACGTCCTGACTTTC	CSPTGGALGANVLTF
TRBV12-3/TRBV12-4	NA	TRBJ2-5	many	TGTGCCAGCAGTTCAGCCGGGACCCAAGAGACCCAGTACTTC	CASSSAGTQETQYF
TRBV4-2	NA	TRBJ2-3	few	TGTGCCAGCAGCCAATTGGGCGGGGAGACAGATACGCAGTATTTT	CASSQLGGETDTQYF
TRBV5-6	NA	TRBJ1-5	few	TGTGCCAGCAGCTTCGGGGCGTACAATCAGCCCCAGCATTTT	CASSFGAYNQPQHF
TRBV7-2	NA	TRBJ1-1	NA	TGTGCCAGCAGCTTAGGTTCAGGGCTGAACACTGAAGCTTTCTTT	CASSLGSGLNTEAFF
TRBV27	TRBD1	TRBJ1-2	few	TGTGCCAGCAGTTTTCTAGGCCAGGGGGCGGAAGGCTACACCTTC	CASSFLGQGAEGYTF
TRBV7-2	NA	TRBJ1-3	few	TGTGCCAGCAGCACACAGGTTCGCTCTGGAAACACCATATATTTT	CASSTQVRSGNTIYF
TRBV2	TRBD1	TRBJ1-4	NA	TGTGCCAGCAGGCTGAGGACAGGCGGTGAAAAACTGTTTTTT	CASRLRTGGEKLFF
TRBV11-1	TRBD1	TRBJ2-7	few	TGTGCCAGCAGCTTCGTTGGACAGGGACCTTTCTCCTACGAGCAGTACTTC	CASSFVGQGPFSYEQYF
TRBV15	TRBD2	TRBJ2-2	few	TGTGCCACCAGCAGTTTGACTAGCGGGAGTTCGAACACCGGGGAGCTGTTTTTT	CATSSLTSGSSNTGELFF
TRBV29-1	NA	TRBJ2-5	NA	TGCAGCGTTGAAGATCAGCGGGTTCGGGAGACCCAGTACTTC	CSVEDQRVRETQYF
TRBV12-3/TRBV12-4	NA	TRBJ2-5	few	TGTGCCAGCAGTTTAAAATACCAAGAGACCCAGTACTTC	CASSLKYQETQYF
TRBV4-1	TRBD2	TRBJ2-2	NA	TGCGCCAGCAGCCGAGTAGCGGGGGGCAACACCGGGGAGCTGTTTTTT	CASSRVAGGNTGELFF
TRBV4-2	TRBD2	TRBJ2-5	few	TGTGCCAGCAGCCAATCCTCGACTAGCGGGAGAATAGGGGAGACCCAGTACTTC	CASSQSSTSGRIGETQYF
TRBV14	NA	TRBJ2-4	few	TGTGCCAGCAGTCTGGGGGAATTCAACATTCAGTACTTC	CASSLGEFNIQYF
TRBV20-1	TRBD1	TRBJ2-1	NA	TGCAGTGCTAGAGGGGACAGGGGGCGCATCAGTGAGCAGTTCTTC	CSARGDRGRISEQFF
TRBV20-1	TRBD2	TRBJ2-3	few	TGCAGTGCTCAAACTAGCGGGGGTACAGATACGCAGTATTTT	CSAQTSGGTDTQYF
TRBV24-1	NA	TRBJ1-1	NA	TGTGCCACCAGTGACACGACAGGGAACACTGAAGCTTTCTTT	CATSDTTGNTEAFF
TRBV30	NA	TRBJ2-1	few	TGTGCCTGGACATGGTTGTCAGGGCGGGCTTCGCAGTTCTTC	CAWTWLSGRASQFF
TRBV6-1	NA	TRBJ1-1	NA	TGTGCCAGCAGTGAATACAGGGTAGAGGAAAACACTGAAGCTTTCTTT	CASSEYRVEENTEAFF
TRBV2	NA	TRBJ2-5	NA	TGTGCCAGCAGTGGGCTAACTCAAGAGACCCAGTACTTC	CASSGLTQETQYF
TRBV28	NA	TRBJ2-3	NA	TGTGCCAGCAGTTTTCTCGGGCGGAGCACAGATACGCAGTATTTT	CASSFLGRSTDTQYF
TRBV2	NA	TRBJ1-4	NA	TGTGCCAGCAGTGACCGCCGACAGGAAAAACTGTTTTTT	CASSDRRQEKLFF
TRBV7-2	NA	TRBJ2-2	NA	TGTGCCAGCAGCTTATATCAGGGATCCGGGGAGCTGTTTTTT	CASSLYQGSGELFF
TRBV29-1	TRBD1	TRBJ1-2	NA	TGCAGCGTTGACCTCGGACAGGGGGTTAATGGCTACACCTTC	CSVDLGQGVNGYTF
TRBV7-9	NA	TRBJ2-7	few	TGTGCCAGCAGCGACGGAGTCTACGAGCAGTACTTC	CASSDGVYEQYF
TRBV7-9	TRBD1	TRBJ1-4	few	TGTGCCAGCAGCTCCAACCGACAGGGTAATGAAAAACTGTTTTTT	CASSSNRQGNEKLFF
TRBV7-2	TRBD2	TRBJ2-7	many	TGTGCCAGCAGCCAGCTAGCGGGAGGGATATACGAGCAGTACTTC	CASSQLAGGIYEQYF
TRBV12-3/TRBV12-4	NA	TRBJ2-7	NA	TGTGCCAGCAGAGGGGGAGGGCCGCTACGATTAGACGTACGGGAGCAGTACTTC	CASRGGGPLRLDVREQYF
TRBV5-1	NA	TRBJ2-2	few	TGCGCCAGCAGCCTGGACGGGCGCCCTTCGACCGGGGAGCTGTTTTTT	CASSLDGRPSTGELFF
TRBV19	NA	TRBJ2-1	many	TGTGCCAGTAGTGGACTCGACAGCTACAATGAGCAGTTCTTC	CASSGLDSYNEQFF
TRBV4-1	NA	TRBJ1-3	few	TGCGCCAGCAGCCAAATTACCTGGGTCGGCACCATATATTTT	CASSQITWVGTIYF
TRBV5-1	NA	TRBJ2-3	few	TGCGCCAGCAGAGTGTCAGGGGAGGAAGATACGCAGTATTTT	CASRVSGEEDTQYF
TRBV14	NA	TRBJ2-7	few	TGTGCCAGCAGCCAAACCGGGACTTCCTACGAGCAGTACTTC	CASSQTGTSYEQYF
TRBV4-2	NA	TRBJ2-6	few	TGTGCCAGCAGCCAAGATGCTGTTAGCTCTGGGGCCAACGTCCTGACTTTC	CASSQDAVSSGANVLTF
TRBV27	NA	TRBJ2-1	many	TGCGCCAGCAGCTTGAGTCCGTACAATGAGCAGTTCTTC	CASSLSPYNEQFF